The clone carrying this TCR beta chain was found many times. Genomic DNA, serving as template, underwent TCR beta VDJ and CDR3 profiling. TCRdb used MiXCR to reprocess the reads, holding one entry per CDR3 protein. The data show about 200,000 distinct CDR3 sequences, with roughly 45% seen just once and just under 20% held by the top ten. This sample stems from a study of CD8+CD57+ T cells in acquired aplastic anemia. Patients who underwent sequencing had shown CD8+CD57+ cell expansion by flow cytometry. With no exception, the patients had severe acquired aplastic anemia. V was pared by 4 bases and J by 5 bases, with 15 bases between. The germline V gene encodes CDR1 SGHNT and CDR2 YYREEE (reference sequence). The CDR3 spans 14 residues.

The TCR was taken from a human donor with aplastic anemia. Material: sorted CD4+, CD8+, or CD8+CD57+ T cells (not recorded which) from PBMCs. V gene TRBV5-4 combines with J gene TRBJ1-1; TRBD1 might be the D (5 bases). The DNA of the CDR3 is TGTGCCAGCAGCCTAGCGGGGCGGGGAACTGAAGCTTTCTTT. Protein sequence: CASSLAGRGTEAFF.